This T cell receptor beta chain was sequenced for a study of blood T cell repertoires in COVID-19. Original methodology: Quantification of nucleated cells was approximated via reference gene primer amplification. The protocol was immunoSEQ multiplex PCR, while the TCRdb copy is restricted to in-frame clones and leaves out a portion. V, J and clone size are those of that table, while D and trimming were read from the DNA. In the table there are over 35,000 clones, about four fifths of which are singletons. The count of this clone is one. Germline V gene lookup returns CDR1 MNHEY and CDR2 SMNVEV (reference sequence). Between the trimmed V and J ends, which lost 3 bases and 1 base, there was a span of 6 bases. The CDR3 is made up of 14 amino acids.

This TCR was recovered from a man between 70 and 80 years old with acute or convalescent COVID-19. The specimen sequenced was peripheral blood. This chain connects TRBV27 to TRBJ2-2; D gene uncertain. CDR3 amino acids: CASSFSLNTGELFF. CDR3 nucleotides: TGTGCCAGCAGTTTTAGCTTGAACACCGGGGAGCTGTTTTTT.